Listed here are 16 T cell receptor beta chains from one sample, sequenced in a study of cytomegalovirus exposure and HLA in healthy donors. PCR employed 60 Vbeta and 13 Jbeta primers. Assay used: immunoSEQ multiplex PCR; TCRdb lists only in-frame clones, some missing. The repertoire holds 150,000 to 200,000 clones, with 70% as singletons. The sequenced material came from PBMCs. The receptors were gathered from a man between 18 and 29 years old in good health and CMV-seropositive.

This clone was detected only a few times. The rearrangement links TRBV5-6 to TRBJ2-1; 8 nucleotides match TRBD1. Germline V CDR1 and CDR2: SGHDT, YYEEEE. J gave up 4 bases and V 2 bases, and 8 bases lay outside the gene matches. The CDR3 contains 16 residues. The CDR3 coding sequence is TGTGCCAGCAGCTTTTGGCAGGGGGCTACTTACAATGAGCAGTTCTTC. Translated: CASSFWQGATYNEQFF.

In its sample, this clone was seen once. CDR3 sequence reads: CASSLNEAGREKLFF. The CDR3 bases are TGTGCCAGCAGTTTAAATGAAGCGGGGAGAGAAAAACTGTTTTTT. The chain joins TRBV28 to TRBJ1-4, with D hard to call. The V end lost 2 bases, the J end lost 8 bases, and 15 bases lay between the germline ends. Germline values: CDR1 MDHEN, CDR2 SYDVKM. The CDR3 is 15 residues long.

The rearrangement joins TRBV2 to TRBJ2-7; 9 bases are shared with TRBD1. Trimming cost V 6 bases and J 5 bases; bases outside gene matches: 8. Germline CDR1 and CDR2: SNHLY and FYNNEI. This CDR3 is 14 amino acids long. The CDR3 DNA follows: TGTGCCAGCAGGACAGGGACAGGGATCAACGAGCAGTACGTC. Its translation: CASRTGTGINEQYV.

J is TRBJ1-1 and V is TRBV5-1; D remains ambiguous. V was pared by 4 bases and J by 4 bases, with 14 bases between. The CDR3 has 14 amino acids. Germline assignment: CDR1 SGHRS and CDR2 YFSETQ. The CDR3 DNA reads TGCGCCAGCAGCGTACGCGACACCACCACTGAAGCTTTCTTT. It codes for CASSVRDTTTEAFF.

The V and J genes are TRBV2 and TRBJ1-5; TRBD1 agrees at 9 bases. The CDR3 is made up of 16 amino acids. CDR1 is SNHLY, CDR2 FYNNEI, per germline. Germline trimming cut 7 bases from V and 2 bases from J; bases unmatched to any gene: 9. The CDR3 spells CASTPGQGLGNQPQHF. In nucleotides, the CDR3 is TGTGCCAGCACCCCGGGACAGGGTTTGGGCAATCAGCCCCAGCATTTT.

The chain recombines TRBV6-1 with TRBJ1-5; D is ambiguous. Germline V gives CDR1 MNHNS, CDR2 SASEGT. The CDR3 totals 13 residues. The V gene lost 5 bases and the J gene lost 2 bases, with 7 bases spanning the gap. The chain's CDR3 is CASSSEGNQPQHF. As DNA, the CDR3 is TGTGCCAGCAGTAGCGAAGGCAATCAGCCCCAGCATTTT.

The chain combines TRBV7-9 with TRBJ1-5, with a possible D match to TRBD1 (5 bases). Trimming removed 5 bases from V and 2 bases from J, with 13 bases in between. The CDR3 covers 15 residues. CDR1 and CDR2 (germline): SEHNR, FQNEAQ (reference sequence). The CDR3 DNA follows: TGTGCCAGCAGCCAGGACAAAACGGGCAATCAGCCCCAGCATTTT. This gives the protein CASSQDKTGNQPQHF.

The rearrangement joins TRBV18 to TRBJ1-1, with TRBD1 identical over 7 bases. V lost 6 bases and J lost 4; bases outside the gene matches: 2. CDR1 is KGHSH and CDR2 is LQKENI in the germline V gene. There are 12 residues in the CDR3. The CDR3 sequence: CASSSGGTEAFF. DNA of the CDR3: TGTGCCAGCTCTTCAGGGGGCACTGAAGCTTTCTTT.

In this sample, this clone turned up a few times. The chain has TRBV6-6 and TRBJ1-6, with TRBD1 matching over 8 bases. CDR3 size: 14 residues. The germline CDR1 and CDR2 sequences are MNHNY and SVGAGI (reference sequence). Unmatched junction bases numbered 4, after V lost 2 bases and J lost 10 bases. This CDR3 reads CASSYAGQGSPLHF. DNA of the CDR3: TGTGCCAGCAGTTACGCAGGACAGGGATCACCCCTCCACTTT.

The CDR3 loop reads CASSSPGQGANTEAFF. Here the CDR3 DNA reads TGTGCCAGCAGTTCCCCGGGACAGGGGGCTAACACTGAAGCTTTCTTT. The rearrangement links TRBV28 to TRBJ1-1; 12 positions agree with TRBD1. Unmatched junction bases numbered 5, after V lost 4 bases and J lost 2 bases. The CDR3 is 16 amino acids. Germline V gives CDR1 MDHEN, CDR2 SYDVKM.

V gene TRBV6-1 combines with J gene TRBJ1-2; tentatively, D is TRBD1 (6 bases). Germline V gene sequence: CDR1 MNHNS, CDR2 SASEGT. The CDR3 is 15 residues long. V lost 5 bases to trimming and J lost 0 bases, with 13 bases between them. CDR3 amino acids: CASSSYRDPNYGYTF. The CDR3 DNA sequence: TGTGCCAGCAGTTCTTACAGGGATCCTAACTATGGCTACACCTTC.

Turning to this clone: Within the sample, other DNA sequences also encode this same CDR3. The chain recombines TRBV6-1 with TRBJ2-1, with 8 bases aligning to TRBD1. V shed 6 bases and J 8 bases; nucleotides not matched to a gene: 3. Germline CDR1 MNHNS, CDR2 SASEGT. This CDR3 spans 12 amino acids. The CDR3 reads CASRLQGDEQFF. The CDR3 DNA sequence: TGTGCCAGCAGACTACAGGGGGATGAGCAGTTCTTC.

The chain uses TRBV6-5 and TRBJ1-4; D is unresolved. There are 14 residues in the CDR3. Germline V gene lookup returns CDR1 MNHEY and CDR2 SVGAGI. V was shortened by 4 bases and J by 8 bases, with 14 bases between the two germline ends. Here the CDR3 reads CASSSGPRREKLFF. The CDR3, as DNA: TGTGCCAGCAGTTCCGGGCCAAGGAGGGAAAAACTGTTTTTT.

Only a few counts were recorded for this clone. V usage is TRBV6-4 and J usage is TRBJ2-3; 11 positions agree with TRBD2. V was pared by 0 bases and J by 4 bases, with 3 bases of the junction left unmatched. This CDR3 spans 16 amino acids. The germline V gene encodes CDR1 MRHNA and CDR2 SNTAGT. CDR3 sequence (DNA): TGTGCCAGCAGTGACTCGAGTAGCGGGAGGGCAGATACGCAGTATTTT. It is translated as CASSDSSSGRADTQYF.

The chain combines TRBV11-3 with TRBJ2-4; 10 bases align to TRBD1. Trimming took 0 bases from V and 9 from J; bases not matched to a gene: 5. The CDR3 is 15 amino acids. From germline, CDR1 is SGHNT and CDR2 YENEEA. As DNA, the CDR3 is TGTGCCAGCAGCTTAGAGGGGACAGGGGAAAGCATTCAGTACTTC. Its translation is CASSLEGTGESIQYF.

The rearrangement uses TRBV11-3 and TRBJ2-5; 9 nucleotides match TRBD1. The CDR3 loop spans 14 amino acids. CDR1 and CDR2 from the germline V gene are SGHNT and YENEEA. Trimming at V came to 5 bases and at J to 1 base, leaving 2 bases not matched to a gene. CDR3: CASSQQGAQETQYF. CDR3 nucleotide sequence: TGTGCCAGCAGCCAACAGGGGGCCCAAGAGACCCAGTACTTC.